This is a list of T cell receptor beta chains from one sample in a study of cytomegalovirus exposure and HLA in healthy donors. Profiled with immunoSEQ multiplex PCR; TCRdb holds only in-frame clones, not every one. The sample yields 200,000 or so clones, about nine tenths seen once. The source material was PBMCs. These receptors were collected from a woman aged 18-29 years in good health and CMV-seropositive. Both conserved end residues are part of each CDR3. The D gene is left open where the match is weak. Rows may omit the clone size; those that give it use once, few, many or a size class.

TRBD2	.	TRBJ2-7	TRBV2	TGTGCCAGCAGCGTAACTAGCGGGAGGTACGAGCAGTACTTC	CASSVTSGRYEQYF
TRBD2	.	TRBJ2-7	TRBV5-1	TGCGCCAGCAGCATATCTAGCGGGAGTGGATACGAGCAGTACTTC	CASSISSGSGYEQYF
.	.	TRBJ1-2	TRBV6-5	TGTGCCAGCAGCCAAACAGGGTTTGAGGGCTACACCTTC	CASSQTGFEGYTF
TRBD2	.	TRBJ2-2	TRBV27	TGTGCCAGCAGCCGAGTTCTCCCGGGAGGCACCGGGGAGCTGTTTTTT	CASSRVLPGGTGELFF
.	.	TRBJ1-2	TRBV30	TGTGCCTGGACGGGAGTGGGTGCGCACTATGGCTACACCTTC	CAWTGVGAHYGYTF
TRBD1	.	TRBJ1-1	TRBV28	TGTGCCAGCAGTTTAGGGGAGCGCGCCGGGACAGTGAACACTGAAGCTTTCTTT	CASSLGERAGTVNTEAFF
.	few	TRBJ1-3	TRBV30	TGTGCCTGGAGTCGGATTGCAGGAACCATATATTTT	CAWSRIAGTIYF
.	.	TRBJ2-2	TRBV29-1	TGCAGCGTTGCGAGGACCGGGGAGCTGTTTTTT	CSVARTGELFF
.	.	TRBJ2-7	TRBV19	TGTGCCAGTACCCCGGGACATCGCTTTGGCGAGCAGTACTTC	CASTPGHRFGEQYF
TRBD1	.	TRBJ1-1	TRBV2	TGTGCCAGCAGTGAAGCGTACAGGGGCGAGAACACTGAAGCTTTCTTT	CASSEAYRGENTEAFF
.	.	TRBJ2-3	TRBV7-2	TGTGCCAGCATGGGGCTAGATAGGTTTGATACGCAGTATTTT	CASMGLDRFDTQYF
TRBD2	.	TRBJ2-1	TRBV27	TGTGCCAGCAGTCTCTCTCTAGCGGGAGTATCCTACAATGAGCAGTTCTTC	CASSLSLAGVSYNEQFF
TRBD2	.	TRBJ2-1	TRBV7-9	TGTGCCAGCAGCTTAGTCCGGGCTAGCGGTACCAATGAGCAGTTCTTC	CASSLVRASGTNEQFF
.	.	TRBJ2-7	TRBV27	TGTGCCAGCAGTTTAGGGACACTCGACGGCTACGAGCAGTACTTC	CASSLGTLDGYEQYF
.	once	TRBJ2-7	TRBV18	TGTGCCAGCTCACCGGGCATCCTCTACGAGCAGTACTTC	CASSPGILYEQYF
.	.	TRBJ2-7	TRBV4-2	TGTGCCAGCAGCCAAGGACTACAACTCTACGAGCAGTACTTC	CASSQGLQLYEQYF
.	.	TRBJ1-2	TRBV19	TGTGCCACCGCGGGACCGGATAACTATGGCTACACCTTC	CATAGPDNYGYTF
TRBD1	.	TRBJ1-2	TRBV29-1	TGCAGCGTTGAAAGGGACAGCGTTAACTATGGCTACACCTTC	CSVERDSVNYGYTF
TRBD1	.	TRBJ2-7	TRBV5-1	TGCGCCAGCGGACAGGGCTCCCGATACGAGCAGTACTTC	CASGQGSRYEQYF
.	.	TRBJ1-1	TRBV10-1	TGCGCCAGCAGTGGACAGAGGAACACTGAAGCTTTCTTT	CASSGQRNTEAFF
TRBD2	.	TRBJ2-3	TRBV18	TGTGCCAGCTCACCCTTAAGCGGGAACACAGATACGCAGTATTTT	CASSPLSGNTDTQYF
.	.	TRBJ2-1	TRBV29-1	TGCAGCGTTGAAGAGCCTATTAGCTCCTACAATGAGCAGTTCTTC	CSVEEPISSYNEQFF
.	.	TRBJ1-1	TRBV5-6	TGTGCCAGCAGCTTCGGGGAATGGACTGAAGCTTTCTTT	CASSFGEWTEAFF
.	.	TRBJ2-5	TRBV14	TGTGCCAGCAAGGAGCACCAAGAGACCCAGTACTTC	CASKEHQETQYF
.	.	TRBJ2-2	TRBV7-9	TGTGCCAGCAGCCCACCAGGGGCGACCCGGGAGCTGTTTTTT	CASSPPGATRELFF
TRBD2	.	TRBJ2-4	TRBV9	TGTGCCAGCAGCGTAGCCCCCGCGGGAGCCGAAGTAGGGGCCAAAAACATTCAGTACTTC	CASSVAPAGAEVGAKNIQYF
.	.	TRBJ2-1	TRBV28	TGTGCCAGCAGTTTAGATAGTATAAATGAGCAGTTCTTC	CASSLDSINEQFF
TRBD1	.	TRBJ2-7	TRBV10-1	TGCGCCAGCAGCTCCGGGACAGATTACTACGAGCAGTACTTC	CASSSGTDYYEQYF
.	.	TRBJ2-5	TRBV29-1	TGCAGCGTTGAAGGGGCGGGGAAGACCCAGTACTTC	CSVEGAGKTQYF
.	.	TRBJ1-5	TRBV28	TGTGCCAGCAGTTTAGGGGGGAGCACCAATCAGCCCCAGCATTTT	CASSLGGSTNQPQHF
TRBD1	few	TRBJ1-2	TRBV2	TGTGCCAGCAGTACCCCGGACAGGCATGGCTACACCTTC	CASSTPDRHGYTF
TRBD1	.	TRBJ2-7	TRBV27	TGTGCCAGCAGTTTATCTGGGACAGGGACCTACGAGCAGTACTTC	CASSLSGTGTYEQYF
TRBD1	.	TRBJ2-2	TRBV14	TGTGCCAGCAGCCGCCGGGACAGGGGAATAGGTGGGGAGCTGTTTTTT	CASSRRDRGIGGELFF
TRBD1	few	TRBJ1-1	TRBV6-1	TGTGCCAGCAGGAGACAGGGCTTGTGGACTGAAGCTTTCTTT	CASRRQGLWTEAFF
.	.	TRBJ2-2	TRBV27	TGTGCCAGCAGTTTACAGACAGTTACGAACACCGGGGAGCTGTTTTTT	CASSLQTVTNTGELFF
TRBD1	.	TRBJ2-6	TRBV27	TGTGCCAGCAGACAGGGGGGTGGGGCCAACGTCCTGACTTTC	CASRQGGGANVLTF
.	.	TRBJ1-1	TRBV4-1	TGCGCCAGCAGCCAAGACGCCCAGGGGCCCCGGAACACTGAAGCTTTCTTT	CASSQDAQGPRNTEAFF